Listed here are 16 T cell receptor beta chains from one sample, sequenced in a study of CD8+ T cells in alopecia areata. cDNA reverse transcribed from extracted RNA served as the sequencing template. Sequencing was performed with immunoSEQ multiplex PCR; in TCRdb, only in-frame clones are kept and a portion is missing. The sample has around 50,000 clones; approximately 96% are singletons. This specimen consisted of CD8+ T cells sorted from blood, obtained at week 0. Every receptor here comes from a human donor with alopecia areata.

The CDR3 DNA reads as TGTGCCAGCAGCCTGAATGGGCTTTTGGATTCACCCCTCCACTTT. Protein: CASSLNGLLDSPLHF. The chain uses TRBV7-3 and TRBJ1-6; D gene ambiguous. The CDR3 totals 15 residues. The germline gives CDR1 SGHTA, CDR2 FQGTGA. Deletions cut 5 bases from V and 8 bases from J, with 16 bases between.

The CDR3 protein is CASSPGGDEPQHF. CDR3 nucleotide sequence: TGTGCCAGCAGTCCGGGGGGGGATGAACCCCAGCATTTT. The chain uses TRBV2 and TRBJ1-5, with D possibly being TRBD1 (5 bases). Germline-derived CDR1 and CDR2 are SNHLY and FYNNEI. The V and J ends lost 5 bases and 10 bases respectively, with 15 bases between them. The CDR3 has 13 residues.

The chain has TRBV19 and TRBJ1-2; TRBD1 is a possible D gene (5 bases). CDR3 length equals 13 residues. Germline CDR1 is LNHDA and CDR2 is SQIVND (reference sequence). Trimming took off 8 bases at V and 5 bases at J, with 15 bases between the two ends. The CDR3 DNA reads as TGTGCCAGTTGGGCAGGGAAGGTGTATGGCTACACCTTC. Translated, it gives CASWAGKVYGYTF. The full variable domain, rest sourced from reference TRBV19 and TRBJ1-2, is DGGITQSPKYLFRKEGQNVTLSCEQNLNHDAMYWYRQDPGQGLRLIYYSQIVNDFQKGDIAEGYSVSREKKESFPLTVTSAQKNPTAFYLCASWAGKVYGYTFGSGTRLTVV.

This sequence joins TRBV4-2 and TRBJ1-3, with 7 bases lining up with TRBD1. This CDR3 spans 18 amino acids. V gave up 0 bases and J gave up 0 bases; unmatched junction bases: 8. CDR1 LGHNA and CDR2 YNFKEQ come from the germline V gene. The CDR3 DNA reads TGTGCCAGCAGCCAAGACCAGACAGGGTGGTCCTCTGGAAACACCATATATTTT. It encodes CASSQDQTGWSSGNTIYF.

CDR3 sequence: CASSFLTGANEQYF. In DNA form, the CDR3 reads TGTGCCAGCAGCTTCCTGACAGGGGCAAACGAGCAGTACTTC. This rearrangement joins TRBV13 to TRBJ2-7; TRBD1 matches 8 bases. Germline trimming cut 3 bases from V and 5 bases from J; bases unmatched to any gene: 6. In germline, CDR1 is PRHDT, CDR2 FYEKMQ (reference sequence). This CDR3 spans 14 amino acids.

This chain uses TRBV5-6 with TRBJ2-7, with TRBD1 as a possible D gene (6 bases). Germline V gene lookup returns CDR1 SGHDT and CDR2 YYEEEE. The V gene lost 1 base and the J gene lost 3 bases, with 11 bases spanning the gap. The CDR3 is made up of 14 amino acids. The CDR3, as DNA: TGTGCCAGCAGCTTGACCGACAGGAACTACGAGCAGTACTTC. Protein: CASSLTDRNYEQYF. Complete variable domain (other parts from reference TRBV5-6 and TRBJ2-7): DAGVTQSPTHLIKTRGQQVTLRCSPKSGHDTVSWYQQALGQGPQFIFQYYEEEERQRGNFPDRFSGHQFPNYSSELNVNALLLGDSALYLCASSLTDRNYEQYFGPGTRLTVT.

The rearrangement links TRBV30 to TRBJ2-3; D is uncertain. CDR3 length: 13 residues. Germline loops: CDR1 GTSNPN, CDR2 SVGIG (reference sequence). The germline V and J ends were trimmed by 8 bases and 4 bases, with 16 bases remaining between them. The CDR3 bases are TGTGCCAGTAGTCCGTCGAGTCCAGATACGCAGTATTTT. It is translated as CASSPSSPDTQYF.

The CDR3 bases are TGTGCCAGCCTGCCTCTTATGACAGGGGGGAGCTATGGCTACACCTTC. It encodes CASLPLMTGGSYGYTF. This chain links TRBV7-9 with TRBJ1-2; 9 nucleotides line up with TRBD1. This CDR3 has 16 amino acids. Germline trimming cut 8 bases from V and 4 bases from J; bases unmatched to any gene: 14. CDR1 is SEHNR, CDR2 FQNEAQ, per germline (reference sequence).

The V gene is TRBV27, the J gene TRBJ2-5; tentatively, D is TRBD1 or TRBD2 (6 bases each). The V and J ends lost 0 bases and 4 bases respectively, with 15 bases between them. The CDR3 is made up of 16 amino acids. Looked up from germline, CDR1 is MNHEY and CDR2 is SMNVEV (reference sequence). The CDR3 sequence is CASSLSGGLYGETQYF. CDR3 coding DNA: TGTGCCAGCAGTTTATCTGGGGGGCTGTATGGAGAGACCCAGTACTTC.

The chain recombines TRBV9 with TRBJ2-7; D is undetermined. CDR3 size: 14 residues. Germline V CDR1 and CDR2: SGDLS, YYNGEE. Trimming stripped 0 bases from V and 1 base from J, with 8 bases between. The DNA for the CDR3 is TGTGCCAGCAGCGTAGAACCAGATTCCTACGAGCAGTACTTC. Its translation is CASSVEPDSYEQYF.

This clone occurred once. This chain connects TRBV29-1 to TRBJ2-5; TRBD2 might be the D (5 bases). The closer fit of TRBJ2-7 to the DNA end suggests the J call may be wrong. The CDR3 loop spans 12 amino acids. Germline assignment: CDR1 SQVTM and CDR2 ANQGSEA. CDR3 amino acids: CSVGEFAYEQYF. The CDR3 bases are TGCAGCGTTGGGGAGTTCGCCTACGAGCAGTACTTC.

The chain has TRBV27 and TRBJ2-3; D is uncertain. The CDR3 totals 13 residues. The ends were cut back, 7 bases at V and 1 base at J, with 9 bases in the middle. The germline CDR1 and CDR2 sequences are MNHEY and SMNVEV (reference sequence). The CDR3 coding sequence is TGTGCCAGCACTGGCGGCCGCACAGATACGCAGTATTTT. It translates to CASTGGRTDTQYF.

The rearrangement uses TRBV30 and TRBJ2-3; 12 bases fit TRBD2. V lost 3 bases and J lost 0; bases outside the gene matches: 4. The CDR3 runs 16 residues. Germline loops: CDR1 GTSNPN, CDR2 SVGIG (reference sequence). CDR3 sequence: CAWSDGLAGSTDTQYF. The CDR3 DNA follows: TGTGCCTGGAGCGACGGACTAGCGGGGAGCACAGATACGCAGTATTTT.

V is TRBV2 and J is TRBJ2-3; 12 bases are a match to TRBD2. CDR1 and CDR2 from the germline V gene are SNHLY and FYNNEI. V shed 6 bases and J 2 bases; nucleotides not matched to a gene: 6. The CDR3 sequence is 16 residues long. This CDR3 reads CASSRLAGEYTDTQYF. The CDR3 nucleotides are TGTGCCAGCAGCCGACTAGCGGGGGAGTACACAGATACGCAGTATTTT.

The chain links TRBV4-3 to TRBJ2-7; unclear D gene. Trimming pared 5 bases from V and 6 bases from J, leaving 17 bases between. From germline, CDR1 is LGHNA and CDR2 YSLEER. This CDR3 is 14 amino acids long. CDR3 coding DNA: TGCGCCAGCAGCTCCAATACACGACCCCTCGAGCAGTACTTC. Translating it yields CASSSNTRPLEQYF.

In this sample, this clone turned up once. The V gene is TRBV19, the J gene TRBJ1-5, with 8 nucleotides matching TRBD1. V trimming: 3 bases; J trimming: 7 bases; junction bases outside the gene matches: 8. The CDR3 extends over 15 amino acids. Germline lookup yields CDR1 LNHDA and CDR2 SQIVND (reference sequence). The DNA for the CDR3 is TGTGCCAGTAGTATCTGGAGGACAGGGTACCAGCCCCAGCATTTT. This sequence encodes CASSIWRTGYQPQHF.